Below are 28 T cell receptor beta chains sequenced from a single sample in a study of T cell clusters in autoimmune cytopenias. Multiplex touch-down PCR amplified TRB using TRB-A and TRB-B pools in one tube. TCRdb re-called the multiplex PCR reads, yielding one record per CDR3 amino acid sequence without DNA. This listing includes 5,000 to 6,500 distinct CDR3 sequences. TRB amplification used approximately 270 ng of peripheral blood genomic DNA. A further study also used this sample, focusing on T cell repertoires in aging, cancer and after chemotherapy.

Sequencing was carried out using peripheral blood. These receptors were collected from a human donor in good health.

This chain uses TRBV27 with TRBJ2-7; TCRdb selects TRBD2, and the lack of DNA leaves this call unchecked. Germline CDR1 and CDR2: MNHEY and SMNVEV (reference sequence). The CDR3 spans 16 residues. The CDR3 loop reads CASSFTGQLVTYEQYF.

According to its frequency, this clonotype is medium-sized. V usage is TRBV12-3 or TRBV12-4 and J usage is TRBJ2-7; the D gene TCRdb calls, TRBD1, cannot be checked with no DNA. The CDR3 has 13 residues. CDR3: CASIPGEGGEQYF.

The V call is TRBV6-2 or TRBV6-3, the J call TRBJ2-5; the TRBD1 assignment by TCRdb is unverifiable without DNA. CDR1 and CDR2 (germline): MNHEY, SVGEGT. CDR3 length: 15 residues. CDR3 loop: CASSYSGQGKETQYF.

By frequency, this clonotype registers medium-sized. V and J are TRBV19 and TRBJ2-2; TCRdb picks TRBD1, but there is no DNA to check that call. Germline V gives CDR1 LNHDA, CDR2 SQIVND (reference sequence). The length of the CDR3 is 15 residues. This CDR3 is CASSLQGLGTGELFF.

The CDR3 reads CASSLDRSAYEQYF. The chain combines TRBV7-9 with TRBJ2-7. The CDR3 has 14 amino acids. CDR1 and CDR2 (germline): SEHNR, FQNEAQ (reference sequence). Based on the CDR3 plus reference TRBV7-9 and TRBJ2-7, the full variable domain is DTGVSQNPRHKITKRGQNVTFRCDPISEHNRLYWYRQTLGQGPEFLTYFQNEAQLEKSRLLSDRFSAERPKGSFSTLEIQRTEQGDSAMYLCASSLDRSAYEQYFGPGTRLTVT.

By frequency, this clonotype registers medium-sized. This chain connects TRBV19 to TRBJ2-1. Germline CDR1 is LNHDA and CDR2 is SQIVND (reference sequence). This CDR3 has 14 amino acids. CDR3 residues: CASTLGGPDNEQFF.

The gene calls are TRBV5-6 and TRBJ2-7; without DNA, the TCRdb call of TRBD1 cannot be checked. Germline CDR1 and CDR2: SGHDT and YYEEEE. This CDR3 spans 15 amino acids. CDR3 region: CASSLWWDAGDAQYF. The full variable domain, its missing parts supplied by reference TRBV5-6 and TRBJ2-7, is DAGVTQSPTHLIKTRGQQVTLRCSPKSGHDTVSWYQQALGQGPQFIFQYYEEEERQRGNFPDRFSGHQFPNYSSELNVNALLLGDSALYLCASSLWWDAGDAQYFGPGTRLTVT.

This clonotype is deemed medium-sized (0.01 to 0.1%) by its frequency. This chain links TRBV19 with TRBJ1-4; the D gene TCRdb calls, TRBD1, cannot be checked with no DNA. The V gene's germline CDR1 is LNHDA and CDR2 SQIVND (reference sequence). The CDR3 totals 17 residues. Here the CDR3 reads CASSSRTGYATNEKLFF.

The chain has TRBV6-1 and TRBJ2-1. This CDR3 spans 13 amino acids. Germline V gene data show CDR1 as MNHNS and CDR2 as SASEGT. CDR3 amino acids: CASRRKGYNEQFF.

CDR3 sequence: CASSINAGASAFF. The rearrangement links TRBV19 to TRBJ1-1; the TCRdb call, TRBD1, lacks DNA for checking. In germline, CDR1 is LNHDA, CDR2 SQIVND (reference sequence). CDR3 length: 13 residues.

This chain uses TRBV19 with TRBJ2-5; TCRdb reports TRBD1, a call that lacks DNA to check it against. CDR3 length equals 16 residues. Germline V lookup: CDR1 LNHDA, CDR2 SQIVND (reference sequence). The CDR3 reads CASSIRERGEQETQYF.

This chain links TRBV18 with TRBJ1-4. Germline CDR1 is KGHSH and CDR2 is LQKENI. CDR3 length: 15 amino acids. Here the CDR3 reads CASSPIWVTNEKLFF.

The chain employs TRBV19 and TRBJ1-1; TCRdb's D call of TRBD1 is untestable without DNA. CDR3 length equals 16 residues. Germline V gene lookup returns CDR1 LNHDA and CDR2 SQIVND (reference sequence). The chain's CDR3 is CASSSWDPGVGTEAFF.

This clonotype registers medium-sized by frequency. The chain couples TRBV19 to TRBJ2-6. CDR1 is LNHDA and CDR2 is SQIVND in the germline V gene (reference sequence). The CDR3 runs to 15 residues. CDR3 protein: CASSETGSGANVLTF. The full variable domain, completed using reference TRBV19 and TRBJ2-6, is DGGITQSPKYLFRKEGQNVTLSCEQNLNHDAMYWYRQDPGQGLRLIYYSQIVNDFQKGDIAEGYSVSREKKESFPLTVTSAQKNPTAFYLCASSETGSGANVLTFGAGSRLTVL.

The V and J genes are TRBV5-6 and TRBJ1-5. The CDR3 loop spans 16 amino acids. Germline V gene lookup returns CDR1 SGHDT and CDR2 YYEEEE. The CDR3 reads CASSSSPTFLNQPQHF.

Measured by frequency, this clonotype is medium-sized. The chain is built from TRBV19 and TRBJ1-2; TCRdb designates TRBD1, a call that cannot be tested without DNA. The germline gives CDR1 LNHDA, CDR2 SQIVND (reference sequence). The CDR3 is 15 residues long. This chain's CDR3 is CASSATPGTAYGYTF.

This rearrangement joins TRBV6-5 to TRBJ1-2; the TCRdb call, TRBD1, lacks DNA for checking. Germline values: CDR1 MNHEY, CDR2 SVGAGI. This CDR3 region has 15 residues. This chain's CDR3 is CASSEGTVKPYGYTF.

This chain joins TRBV6-1 and TRBJ1-5. Germline V CDR1 and CDR2: MNHNS, SASEGT. The CDR3 sequence is 13 residues long. CDR3 amino acids: CASSELPHQPQHF.

This chain connects TRBV6-2 or TRBV6-3 to TRBJ2-7; the TCRdb D gene call, TRBD1, has no DNA to confirm it. The CDR3 is made up of 11 amino acids. CDR1 is MNHEY and CDR2 is SVGEGT in the germline V gene. The CDR3 here is CASTTGWEQYF.

The chain's CDR3 is CASSRPTSGGPYNEQFF. The rearrangement links TRBV11-2 to TRBJ2-1; no DNA is available, so the TRBD2 call from TCRdb remains unchecked. CDR3 length equals 17 residues. Germline CDR1 is SGHAT and CDR2 is FQNNGV.

This clonotype ranks as medium-sized in terms of frequency. The chain combines TRBV6-2 or TRBV6-3 with TRBJ2-1; TCRdb selects TRBD2, and the lack of DNA leaves this call unchecked. The CDR3 has 16 residues. The germline V gene encodes CDR1 MNHEY and CDR2 SVGEGT. CDR3 in amino acids: CASRGTGTSGYNEQFF.

V usage is TRBV5-1 and J usage is TRBJ2-7. Per germline, CDR1 SGHRS and CDR2 YFSETQ. The CDR3 extends over 12 amino acids. CDR3 in amino acids: CASSAVAYEQYF.

The V and J genes are TRBV11-2 and TRBJ2-2; with no DNA, the TCRdb D assignment of TRBD1 cannot be verified. Per the germline V gene, CDR1 is SGHAT and CDR2 is FQNNGV. The CDR3 covers 14 residues. The CDR3 spells CASSQTGSTGELFF.

This clonotype counts as medium-sized by frequency. This sequence joins TRBV29-1 and TRBJ1-2; TCRdb designates TRBD1, a call that cannot be tested without DNA. Germline V gene data show CDR1 as SQVTM and CDR2 as ANQGSEA. The CDR3 is 12 amino acids. The CDR3 sequence is CSAQGDRYGYTF. Complete variable domain (other parts from reference TRBV29-1 and TRBJ1-2): SAVISQKPSRDICQRGTSLTIQCQVDSQVTMMFWYRQQPGQSLTLIATANQGSEATYESGFVIDKFPISRPNLTFSTLTVSNMSPEDSSIYLCSAQGDRYGYTFGSGTRLTVV.

This clonotype ranks as medium-sized in terms of frequency. This chain's CDR3 is CATSLGRYSGNTIYF. The chain employs TRBV15 and TRBJ1-3. CDR1 is LNHNV and CDR2 is YYDKDF in the germline V gene (reference sequence). The CDR3 spans 15 residues.

This clonotype counts as medium-sized (0.01 to 0.1%) by frequency. The chain is built from TRBV11-3 and TRBJ2-2. The CDR3 totals 14 residues. The germline V gene has CDR1 SGHNT and CDR2 YENEEA. The CDR3 region is CASSLNTDTGELFF.

This rearrangement joins TRBV20-1 to TRBJ2-1. CDR1 is DFQATT, CDR2 SNEGSKA, per germline (reference sequence). The CDR3 runs to 11 residues. The CDR3 sequence: CSARVGNEQFF.

The V call is TRBV6-6, the J call TRBJ2-1; TCRdb's D gene call, TRBD2, goes unchecked for lack of DNA. CDR3 length equals 13 residues. Looked up from germline, CDR1 is MNHNY and CDR2 is SVGAGI (reference sequence). The CDR3 spells CASAGMTYNEQFF.